This T cell receptor beta chain was recovered during a study of blood T cells in healthy people across ages. The CDR3 is 14 amino acids. CDR1 and CDR2 from the germline V gene are SQVTM and ANQGSEA. Deletions cut 7 bases from V and 10 bases from J, with 26 bases between. This clonotype was seen a few times. Through a sample-barcoded 5' primer and a J-beta primer mix, a second PCR was run for roughly 6 to 11 cycles. TCRdb re-derived calls from the 5' RACE reads in MiXCR, one entry per CDR3 protein. The table has 700,000 or so distinct CDR3 sequences, about 20% seen once. Isolation recovered at least 7 million PBMCs from every sample.

Sequenced material: blood. This chain connects TRBV29-1 to TRBJ2-7; D is possibly TRBD1 (5 bases). The TCR comes from a man between 65 and 85 years old in good health. CDR3 residues: CSGRLDSSPPSQYF. For the CDR3, the DNA is TGCAGCGGCCGCCTCGACAGTTCTCCTCCATCTCAGTACTTC.